This TCR beta chain was profiled in a study of blood T cell repertoires in COVID-19. Across the whole study: The analysed material was cDNA or gDNA that came from T cells, B-cell-depleted T cells, or PBMCs.

How the authors handled the data: Amplified reference gene primers provided the basis for estimating nucleated cell counts. Measured with immunoSEQ multiplex PCR; TCRdb has only the in-frame clones, and not every one. Clonal size and the V and J genes are those of that table, whereas D and trimming came from the DNA. The sample has roughly 170,000 clones, 70% to 85% seen once. CDR1 MNHEY and CDR2 SVGEGT come from the germline V gene. V lost 2 bases to trimming and J lost 5 bases, with 6 bases between them. The CDR3 length is 12 residues. The chain combines TRBV6-2 or TRBV6-3 with TRBJ1-2; the D is unclear. Sequencing was done on a sample of peripheral blood. The sequence was obtained from a man between 60 and 70 years old who had recovered from COVID-19. The CDR3 is CASSYTPYGYTF. The CDR3, as DNA: TGTGCCAGCAGTTACACACCATATGGCTACACCTTC.